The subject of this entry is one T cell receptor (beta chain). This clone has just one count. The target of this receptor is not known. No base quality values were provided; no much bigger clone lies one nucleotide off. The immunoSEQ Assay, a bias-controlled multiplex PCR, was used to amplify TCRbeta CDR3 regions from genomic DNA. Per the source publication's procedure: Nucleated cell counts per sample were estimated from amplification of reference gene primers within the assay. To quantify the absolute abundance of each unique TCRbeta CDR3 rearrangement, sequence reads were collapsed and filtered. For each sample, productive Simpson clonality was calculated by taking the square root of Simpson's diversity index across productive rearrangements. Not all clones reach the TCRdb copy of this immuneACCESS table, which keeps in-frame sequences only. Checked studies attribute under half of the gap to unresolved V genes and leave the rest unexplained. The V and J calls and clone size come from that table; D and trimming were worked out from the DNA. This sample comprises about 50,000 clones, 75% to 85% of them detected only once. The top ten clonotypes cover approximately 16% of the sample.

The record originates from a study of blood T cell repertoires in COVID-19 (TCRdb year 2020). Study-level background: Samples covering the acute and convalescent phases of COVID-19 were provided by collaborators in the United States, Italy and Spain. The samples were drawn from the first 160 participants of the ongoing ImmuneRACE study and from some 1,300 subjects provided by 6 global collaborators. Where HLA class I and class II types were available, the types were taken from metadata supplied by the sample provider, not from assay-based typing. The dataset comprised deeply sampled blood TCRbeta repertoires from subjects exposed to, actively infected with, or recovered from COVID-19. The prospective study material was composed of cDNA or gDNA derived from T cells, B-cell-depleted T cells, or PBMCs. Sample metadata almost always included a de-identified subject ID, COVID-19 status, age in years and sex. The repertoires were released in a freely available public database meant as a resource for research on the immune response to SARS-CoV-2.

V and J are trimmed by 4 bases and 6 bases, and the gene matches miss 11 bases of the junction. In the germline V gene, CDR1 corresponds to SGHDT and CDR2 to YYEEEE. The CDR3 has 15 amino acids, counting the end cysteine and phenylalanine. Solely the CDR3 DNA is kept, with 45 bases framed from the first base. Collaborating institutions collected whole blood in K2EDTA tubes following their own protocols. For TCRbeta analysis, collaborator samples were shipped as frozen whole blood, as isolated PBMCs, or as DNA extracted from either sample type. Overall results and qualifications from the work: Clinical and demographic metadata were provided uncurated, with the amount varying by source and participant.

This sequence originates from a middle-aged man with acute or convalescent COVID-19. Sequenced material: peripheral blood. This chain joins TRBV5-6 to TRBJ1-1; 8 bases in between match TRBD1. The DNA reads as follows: TGTGCCAGCAGCCTGGACAGGGTTAAGGGGTCTGAAGCTTTCTTT. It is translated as CASSLDRVKGSEAFF.